A single T cell receptor beta chain is shown here with its context. Antigen specificity is unknown. This specimen belongs to a study of T cell responses to AZD1222 COVID-19 vaccine. Findings and caveats of the study: Nearly half of spike-specific TCRs reportedly target unmutated variant regions. Along spike, vaccine-associated CD4 TCRs were found throughout, with dominance at 160-218 and 743-854. Donors were mostly white British, more females; clonal diversity possibly underestimated.

Generated by immunoSEQ multiplex PCR, the TCRdb table keeps only in-frame clones and is missing some. The sample shows about 180,000 clones, 90% of them seen only once. V lost 4 bases and J lost 3, with 13 bases in between. The CDR3 is 14 amino acids. Germline V CDR1 and CDR2: SGHNT, YYREEE (reference sequence). V and J are TRBV5-4 and TRBJ1-2, with unresolved D. The clonotype was recovered from an adult in good health. Material: peripheral blood, obtained on day 0 of AZD1222 vaccination. CDR3 loop: CASSDKRPYYGYTF. DNA of the CDR3: TGTGCCAGCAGCGATAAGCGGCCTTACTATGGCTACACCTTC.